Each of the 16 T cell receptor beta chains below was sequenced from the same sample in a study of blood T cell repertoires in COVID-19. TCRdb keeps only in-frame clones here, not all; method: immunoSEQ multiplex PCR. The sample lists under 250,000 clones; about four fifths were seen once. Sequencing input: PBMCs or T cells enriched from blood (not recorded which). The receptor source for this set is a middle-aged woman who had been exposed to COVID-19.

This chain uses TRBV27 with TRBJ1-2, with TRBD1 matching over 9 bases. The CDR3 has 18 amino acids. CDR1 is MNHEY and CDR2 is SMNVEV in the germline V gene (reference sequence). Trimming at V came to 2 bases and at J to 5 bases, leaving 15 bases not matched to a gene. The DNA of the CDR3 is TGTGCCAGCAGTTTAATGGGTTTATCGAAGACAGGGGGTTATGGCTACACCTTC. It specifies CASSLMGLSKTGGYGYTF.

The V call is TRBV29-1, the J call TRBJ1-2, with TRBD1 as a possible D gene (5 bases). Trimming took 7 bases from V and 0 from J, leaving 15 bases between them. The CDR3 is 14 amino acids. Germline loops: CDR1 SQVTM, CDR2 ANQGSEA. The CDR3: CSGGNILTNYGYTF. The CDR3 nucleotides are TGCAGCGGGGGGAACATCCTGACTAACTATGGCTACACCTTC.

The CDR3 sequence: CASSPGLAGNTGELFF. Here the CDR3 DNA reads TGTGCCAGCTCACCAGGGCTAGCGGGGAACACCGGGGAGCTGTTTTTT. The chain employs TRBV18 and TRBJ2-2, with TRBD2 identical over 8 bases. The trim removed 2 bases at V and 1 base at J, leaving 3 bases unmatched. In germline, CDR1 is KGHSH, CDR2 LQKENI. The CDR3 has 16 residues.

This clone occurred a few times. The chain joins TRBV2 to TRBJ2-2; tentative D call: TRBD1 (6 bases). CDR3 length: 12 residues. Germline lookup yields CDR1 SNHLY and CDR2 FYNNEI. Trimming left V 5 bases short and J 9 bases short, with 10 bases between. The CDR3 region is CASSLTGWELFF. The CDR3 nucleotides read TGTGCCAGCAGTCTTACAGGGTGGGAGCTGTTTTTT. Combining the CDR3 with reference TRBV2 and TRBJ2-2 gives the whole variable domain EPEVTQTPSHQVTQMGQEVILRCVPISNHLYFYWYRQILGQKVEFLVSFYNNEISEKSEIFDDQFSVERPDGSNFTLKIRSTKLEDSAMYFCASSLTGWELFFGEGSRLTVL.

The rearrangement uses TRBV30 and TRBJ1-6, with D unclear. CDR1 and CDR2 from the germline V gene are GTSNPN and SVGIG (reference sequence). The CDR3 spans 13 residues. Trimming left V 1 base short and J 12 bases short, with 13 bases between. Written as DNA, the CDR3 is TGTGCCTGGAGTGGGGAGGGATCGCGACCCCTCCACTTT. Translation: CAWSGEGSRPLHF.

The chain employs TRBV19 and TRBJ2-5; 10 bases map to TRBD2. Germline CDR1 LNHDA, CDR2 SQIVND (reference sequence). CDR3 length: 17 residues. The junction had 7 bases not matched to a gene; V was cut back by 3 bases and J by 0 bases. The CDR3 DNA is TGTGCCAGTAGTATGGTAGCGGGGGGCTCGTACCAAGAGACCCAGTACTTC. Its protein product is CASSMVAGGSYQETQYF.

This sequence joins TRBV29-1 and TRBJ2-3, with 9 bases lining up with TRBD2. The germline CDR1 and CDR2 sequences are SQVTM and ANQGSEA. The CDR3 is 14 amino acids. Unmatched junction bases numbered 3, after V lost 5 bases and J lost 0 bases. CDR3 region: CSVWLAGSTDTQYF. CDR3 in DNA: TGCAGCGTTTGGCTAGCGGGGAGCACAGATACGCAGTATTTT.

The rearrangement joins TRBV28 to TRBJ2-2, with D unclear. This CDR3 has 12 amino acids. The V and J ends lost 7 bases and 4 bases respectively, with 7 bases between them. The V gene's germline CDR1 is MDHEN and CDR2 SYDVKM. CDR3 bases: TGTGCCAGCAAACTCTTCACCGGGGAGCTGTTTTTT. Translation: CASKLFTGELFF.

V usage is TRBV15 and J usage is TRBJ1-1, with TRBD1 identical over 8 bases. Germline CDR1 reads LNHNV; CDR2 reads YYDKDF (reference sequence). The CDR3 spans 16 residues. Losses at the gene ends were 3 bases for V and 3 bases for J; bases not matched to a gene: 9. The CDR3 loop reads CATSSLRQGPDTEAFF. In DNA form, the CDR3 reads TGTGCCACCAGCAGTCTCCGACAGGGGCCAGACACTGAAGCTTTCTTT. The full variable domain, rest sourced from reference TRBV15 and TRBJ1-1, is DAMVIQNPRYQVTQFGKPVTLSCSQTLNHNVMYWYQQKSSQAPKLLFHYYDKDFNNEADTPDNFQSRRPNTSFCFLDIRSPGLGDTAMYLCATSSLRQGPDTEAFFGQGTRLTVV.

The chain links TRBV25-1 to TRBJ2-3; 7 positions match TRBD2. This CDR3 contains 14 residues. V gave up 5 bases and J gave up 4 bases; unmatched junction bases: 6. Germline CDR1 and CDR2: MGHDK and SYGVNS. For the CDR3, the DNA is TGTGCCAGCAGTCCACGAGCGGGGTCAGATACGCAGTATTTT. Translated: CASSPRAGSDTQYF.

The chain carries TRBV7-9 and TRBJ1-2, with TRBD1 as a possible D gene (5 bases). From germline, CDR1 is SEHNR and CDR2 FQNEAQ (reference sequence). The V gene lost 0 bases and the J gene lost 2 bases, with 16 bases spanning the gap. The CDR3 runs 17 residues. CDR3 nucleotide sequence: TGTGCCAGCAGCTTAGCGCGAAGTTGGGGGGAAAACTATGGCTACACCTTC. This encodes CASSLARSWGENYGYTF. Variable domain in full (rest from reference TRBV7-9 and TRBJ1-2): DTGVSQNPRHKITKRGQNVTFRCDPISEHNRLYWYRQTLGQGPEFLTYFQNEAQLEKSRLLSDRFSAERPKGSFSTLEIQRTEQGDSAMYLCASSLARSWGENYGYTFGSGTRLTVV.

J is TRBJ2-3 and V is TRBV18; TRBD2 matches at 10 bases. This CDR3 spans 18 amino acids. V shed 3 bases and J 1 base; nucleotides not matched to a gene: 10. CDR1 is KGHSH and CDR2 is LQKENI in the germline V gene. CDR3 loop: CASSPLAGASIGTDTQYF. The CDR3 DNA reads as TGTGCCAGCTCACCTCTAGCGGGGGCTAGTATTGGCACAGATACGCAGTATTTT.

The CDR3 nucleotides are TGTGCCAGTATGACTTTCTCTGGAAACACCATATATTTT. Encoded protein: CASMTFSGNTIYF. The V call is TRBV19, the J call TRBJ1-3; D is uncertain. Trimming removed 7 bases from V and 0 bases from J, with 7 bases in between. The CDR3 consists of 13 residues. Germline assignment: CDR1 LNHDA and CDR2 SQIVND (reference sequence).

The V gene is TRBV25-1, the J gene TRBJ1-2; 9 bases line up with TRBD1. V shed 2 bases, J shed 6 bases, and the junction held 7 bases outside the gene matches. Germline V gene data show CDR1 as MGHDK and CDR2 as SYGVNS. This CDR3 contains 15 residues. CDR3 region: CASSEGQGLWNGYTF. Here the CDR3 DNA reads TGTGCCAGCAGTGAAGGACAGGGGCTCTGGAATGGCTACACCTTC.

This clone was seen more than once but under ten times. The rearrangement links TRBV6-5 to TRBJ2-7; D perhaps matches TRBD2 (6 bases). Germline assignment: CDR1 MNHEY and CDR2 SVGAGI. The CDR3 is 12 residues long. Between the trimmed V and J ends, which lost 7 bases and 5 bases, there was a span of 12 bases. DNA of the CDR3: TGTGCCAGCAACGGACTAATCGACGAGCAGTACTTC. It yields the protein CASNGLIDEQYF.

The table lists this clone with a count of one. This chain uses TRBV11-3 with TRBJ2-1; 10 bases line up with TRBD1. This CDR3 has 15 residues. V dropped 4 bases and J dropped 3; count of bases not matched to a gene: 3. Germline V gene data show CDR1 as SGHNT and CDR2 as YENEEA. The CDR3 DNA is TGTGCCAGCAGCTCCGGACAGGGGGGCTACAATGAGCAGTTCTTC. Encoded protein: CASSSGQGGYNEQFF.